The TCR beta chain under discussion was sequenced for a study of OX40 agonist ivuxolimab in advanced cancers. In the study overall: The dose of intravenous ivuxolimab that patients received every 2 weeks ranged from 0.01 to 10 mg/kg. General study points: At 0.1 to 3.0 mg/kg, clonal expansion of CD4+ and CD8+ blood T cells had occurred by week 6.

Patients were excluded for autoimmune disease history or systemic immunosuppression. Generated by immunoSEQ multiplex PCR, the TCRdb table keeps only in-frame clones and is missing some. The data show just under 65,000 clones, about 90% seen once. Comment on this clone: Antigen unknown.

CDR1 is SGDLS, CDR2 YYNGEE, per germline. Trimming cost V 2 bases and J 1 base, with 8 bases left between them. The CDR3 covers 14 residues. This TCR was sampled from an adult with an advanced solid tumor such as melanoma, head and neck, liver or kidney cancer. The specimen was CD4+ or CD8+ T cells sorted from blood, collected in a trial of the OX40 agonist ivuxolimab. V gene TRBV9 combines with J gene TRBJ2-3; perhaps TRBD2 as D (6 bases). As DNA, the CDR3 is TGTGCCAGCAGCGTTCGCGGGGGCACAGATACGCAGTATTTT. Translated, it gives CASSVRGGTDTQYF.